A single sample is the source of the 10 T cell receptor beta chains below, sequenced in a study of naive and memory T cell subsets. Study findings and constraints: Possibly reflecting memory cells re-expressing CD45RA, a few larger clonotypes occurred in naive repertoires, especially CD8.

An equimolar mix of two oligonucleotides served as the beta constant-region primer for TRBC1 and TRBC2. Four rounds of PCR amplified the ligated cDNA using nested alpha and beta constant-region primers plus SP2. TCRdb redid the calling of the UMI-ligation and nested PCR reads with MiXCR, one entry per CDR3 protein. The table records around 160,000 distinct CDR3 sequences, over 20% of them present only once. Their antigens remain unidentified. The source material was naive CD4+ T cells from blood. Receptor source: a human donor in good health.

This clonotype was observed a handful of times. The V and J genes are TRBV6-5 and TRBJ2-1, with TRBD2 matching over 16 bases. V was clipped by 5 bases and J by 8 bases; unmatched bases: 9. The germline V gene encodes CDR1 MNHEY and CDR2 SVGAGI. The CDR3 extends over 17 amino acids. The CDR3 nucleotides read TGTGCCAGCAGTCATGGGACTAGCGGGAGGGCCAGGCATGAGCAGTTCTTC. Translating it yields CASSHGTSGRARHEQFF.

This clonotype showed up just once. This may be a read error: a much more frequent sequence differs by one nucleotide. The V gene is TRBV5-4, the J gene TRBJ2-1; D call uncertain. The CDR3 has 13 amino acids. Germline CDR1 reads SGHNT; CDR2 reads YYREEE (reference sequence). The CDR3 DNA follows: TGTGCCAGCAGTCTAAGCTCCTACAATGAGCGGTTCTTC. It translates to CASSLSSYNERFF.

The chain is built from TRBV7-3 and TRBJ2-7, with TRBD1 matching over 7 bases. Germline lookup yields CDR1 SGHTA and CDR2 FQGTGA. The V and J ends lost 5 bases and 5 bases, in that order; junction bases with no gene match: 6. This CDR3 contains 13 residues. This chain's CDR3 is CASSEDRNHEQYF. The CDR3 region has the DNA TGTGCCAGCAGCGAGGACAGGAACCACGAGCAGTACTTC.

In its sample, this clonotype was seen many times. J is TRBJ1-1 and V is TRBV4-3; D gene ambiguous. The CDR3 runs to 16 residues. Trimming left V 3 bases short and J 0 bases short, with 14 bases between. CDR1 is LGHNA, CDR2 YSLEER, per germline. CDR3 amino acids: CASSHAISPVNTEAFF. The DNA of the CDR3 is TGCGCCAGCAGCCATGCCATATCCCCGGTGAACACTGAAGCTTTCTTT.

CDR3 sequence (DNA): TGTGCCAGCAGTTTATCTATAGCGGGAGGGACGCGATCCAATGAGCAGTTCTTC. Its protein is CASSLSIAGGTRSNEQFF. This rearrangement joins TRBV12-3 or TRBV12-4 to TRBJ2-1, with 11 positions matching TRBD2. V dropped 2 bases and J dropped 6; count of bases not matched to a gene: 12. The CDR3 sequence is 18 residues long.

The V call is TRBV5-1, the J call TRBJ2-1, with D possibly matching TRBD2 (5 bases). The ends were cut back, 2 bases at V and 4 bases at J, with 7 bases in the middle. This CDR3 region has 13 residues. Per the germline V gene, CDR1 is SGHRS and CDR2 is YFSETQ. In DNA, the CDR3 is TGCGCCAGCAGCTTCCGGGATTACAATGAGCAGTTCTTC. This gives the protein CASSFRDYNEQFF.

The J gene is TRBJ2-1, the V gene TRBV11-2, with TRBD1 matching over 9 bases. V lost 5 bases, J lost 8 bases, and 13 bases stayed unmatched. Per the germline V gene, CDR1 is SGHAT and CDR2 is FQNNGV. CDR3 size: 16 residues. CDR3 bases: TGTGCCAGCAGCCCAGGAACAGGGGGCGTTTATCATGAGCAGTTCTTC. Translating gives CASSPGTGGVYHEQFF.

The chain carries TRBV28 and TRBJ2-3; tentative D call: TRBD2 (5 bases). The germline V gene encodes CDR1 MDHEN and CDR2 SYDVKM. This CDR3 has 16 amino acids. Trimming shortened V by 7 bases and J by 0 bases, and 17 bases separated the two germline ends. The CDR3 nucleotides are TGTGCCAGCATTCCGAGGGCCGCGGCTAGCACAGATACGCAGTATTTT. It is translated as CASIPRAAASTDTQYF.

The chain recombines TRBV7-2 with TRBJ2-3; D is unclear. The germline V and J ends were trimmed by 5 bases and 2 bases, with 8 bases remaining between them. Germline V gene sequence: CDR1 SGHTA, CDR2 FQGNSA. The CDR3 is 13 residues long. The CDR3 DNA follows: TGTGCCAGCAGCCTATATTACACAGATACGCAGTATTTT. Translated, it gives CASSLYYTDTQYF.

This chain connects TRBV2 to TRBJ2-5; tentative D call: TRBD2 (5 bases). Per the germline V gene, CDR1 is SNHLY and CDR2 is FYNNEI. The CDR3 sequence is 13 residues long. Between the trimmed V and J ends, which lost 7 bases and 1 base, there was a span of 10 bases. The CDR3 loop is CASMRETQETQYF. The DNA for the CDR3 is TGTGCCAGCATGAGGGAGACCCAAGAGACCCAGTACTTC.